This T cell receptor beta chain was retrieved from a study of cytomegalovirus exposure and HLA in healthy donors. Germline CDR1 reads LNHDA; CDR2 reads SQIVND (reference sequence). V lost 5 bases and J lost 6; bases outside the gene matches: 9. CDR3 length: 15 residues. This clone was seen just once. PCR amplification relied on 60 Vbeta primers (plus 13 Jbeta primers). Method: immunoSEQ multiplex PCR; TCRdb's copy keeps in-frame clones and lacks some. The sample consists of tens of thousands of clones, roughly 82% of them appearing once. The TCR sequence derives from a man younger than 45 in good health and CMV-seropositive. The sample was PBMCs. The V gene is TRBV19, the J gene TRBJ1-5; TRBD1 matches at 8 bases. CDR3 residues: CASSLDGQGSQPQHF. The DNA for the CDR3 is TGTGCCAGTAGTCTCGATGGACAGGGTAGTCAGCCCCAGCATTTT.